The following is a T cell receptor beta chain sequence with its context. Its cognate antigen has yet to be identified. Base-call qualities are not available, and no considerably larger clone is one nucleotide away. The data stem from a study of blood T cell repertoires in COVID-19 (dated by TCRdb to the early 2020s). Broadly, across the study: Samples covering the acute and convalescent phases of COVID-19 were provided by collaborators in the United States, Italy and Spain. The samples were drawn from two sources: the first 160 participants of the ongoing ImmuneRACE study, and fewer than 1,500 subjects contributed by 6 global collaborators. The material from the prospective study consisted of cDNA or gDNA derived from T cells, B-cell-depleted T cells, or PBMCs. Where available, HLA class I and class II types were taken from metadata supplied by the sample provider and were not determined by assay-based typing. The dataset comprised deeply sampled blood TCRbeta repertoires from subjects exposed to, actively infected with, or recovered from COVID-19. The repertoires were made available in a free public database intended to serve as a resource for research on the immune response to SARS-CoV-2. Nearly every sample came with metadata listing a de-identified subject ID, COVID-19 status, age in years and sex. What the research found in general, with its limitations: The quantity of clinical and demographic metadata differed by source and by participant and was supplied without curation.

TCRbeta CDR3 regions were amplified from genomic DNA using the immunoSEQ Assay, a bias-controlled multiplex PCR. In the original analysis: Within the assay, amplification of reference gene primers was used to estimate how many nucleated cells each sample contained. To quantify the absolute abundance of each unique TCRbeta CDR3 rearrangement, sequence reads were collapsed and filtered. For each sample, productive Simpson clonality was calculated by taking the square root of Simpson's diversity index across productive rearrangements. The table was pulled from immuneACCESS by TCRdb, which kept in-frame rearrangements only. Such tables lose some clones; where checked, under half of the loss comes from unresolved V genes, and the rest has no known cause. For V, J and clone size, that table is used; D and trimming come from the DNA. The sample table shows roughly 250,000 clones, and around 86% are seen once. The ten largest make up 1.5% to 2% of the sample.

In the germline V gene, CDR1 corresponds to SGHRS and CDR2 to YFSETQ. Taken from cysteine to phenylalanine, the CDR3 has 16 residues. Only the CDR3 portion is preserved as DNA: 48 bases, with reading frame beginning at the first base. V drops 0 bases and J drops 8 bases, leaving 20 bases in between. Enrolling through a virtual design, the prospective study's participants ranged in age from roughly 18 to 89 years and lived across 20 to 25 United States geographic areas. In the prospective study, participants were assigned to cohorts based on the clinical history participants reported in a screening survey and a study questionnaire. Recovered participants in ImmuneRACE Cohort 3 were defined as having two consecutive negative NP/OP PCR tests, clearance from a healthcare professional, or resolution of symptoms. In the prospective study, mobile phlebotomists collected whole blood, serum and a nasopharyngeal or oropharyngeal swab from each participant. Additional blood draws and questionnaires over a roughly two-month period could optionally be provided by prospective study participants. Before DNA extraction, prospective study blood samples were shipped either frozen or at room temperature.

The receptor's source is a woman in her forties or fifties who had recovered from COVID-19. This chain is built from TRBV5-1 and TRBJ1-2; the D segment could be TRBD1, given 6 matching bases. Material for sequencing was PBMCs or T cells enriched from blood (not recorded which). The encoded CDR3 is CASSLGVGGAGEGYTF. The base sequence is TGCGCCAGCAGCTTGGGGGTTGGGGGCGCTGGAGAAGGCTACACCTTC.